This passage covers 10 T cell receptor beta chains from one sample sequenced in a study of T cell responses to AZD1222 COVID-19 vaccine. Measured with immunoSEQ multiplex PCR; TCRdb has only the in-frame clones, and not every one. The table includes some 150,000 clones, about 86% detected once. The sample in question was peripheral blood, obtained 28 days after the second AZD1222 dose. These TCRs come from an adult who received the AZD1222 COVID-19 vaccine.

For the CDR3, the DNA is TGTGCCAGTAGTATAAGCGCCACCTACTATGGCTACACCTTC. This encodes CASSISATYYGYTF. The chain combines TRBV19 with TRBJ1-2; D gene uncertain. The CDR3 is 14 amino acids. Trimming stripped 2 bases from V and 3 bases from J, with 10 bases between. Per germline, CDR1 LNHDA and CDR2 SQIVND (reference sequence).

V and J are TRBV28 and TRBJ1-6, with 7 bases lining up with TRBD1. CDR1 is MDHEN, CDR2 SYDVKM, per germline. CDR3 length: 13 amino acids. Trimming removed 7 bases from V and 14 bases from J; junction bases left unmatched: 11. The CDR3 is CASTQTGVGALHF. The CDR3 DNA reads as TGTGCCAGCACCCAAACAGGGGTAGGAGCCCTCCACTTT.

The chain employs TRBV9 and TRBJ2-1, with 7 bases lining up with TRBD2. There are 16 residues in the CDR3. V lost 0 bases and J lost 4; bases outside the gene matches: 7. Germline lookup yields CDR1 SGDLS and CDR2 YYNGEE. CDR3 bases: TGTGCCAGCAGCGTAGTAGCGACTAGCCCTTACAATGAGCAGTTCTTC. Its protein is CASSVVATSPYNEQFF.

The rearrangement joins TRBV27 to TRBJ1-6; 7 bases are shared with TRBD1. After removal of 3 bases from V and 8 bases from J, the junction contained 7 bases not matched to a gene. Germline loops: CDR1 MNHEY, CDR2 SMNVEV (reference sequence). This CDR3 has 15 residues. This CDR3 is CASSLGQGGHSPLHF. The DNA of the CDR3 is TGTGCCAGCAGTTTGGGGCAGGGGGGCCATTCACCCCTCCACTTT.

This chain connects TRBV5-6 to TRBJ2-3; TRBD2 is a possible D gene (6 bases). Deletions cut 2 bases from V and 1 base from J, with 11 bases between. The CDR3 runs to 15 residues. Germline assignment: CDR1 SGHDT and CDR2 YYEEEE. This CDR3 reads CASSFGGGRTDTQYF. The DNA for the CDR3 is TGTGCCAGCAGCTTCGGGGGAGGACGCACAGATACGCAGTATTTT.

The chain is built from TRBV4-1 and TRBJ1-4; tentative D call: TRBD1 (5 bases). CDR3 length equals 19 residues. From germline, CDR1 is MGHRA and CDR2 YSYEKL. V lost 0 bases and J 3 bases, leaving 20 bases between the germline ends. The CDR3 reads CASSQDRRNLGPANEKLFF. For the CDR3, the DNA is TGCGCCAGCAGCCAAGATAGGAGGAATTTGGGACCGGCTAATGAAAAACTGTTTTTT.

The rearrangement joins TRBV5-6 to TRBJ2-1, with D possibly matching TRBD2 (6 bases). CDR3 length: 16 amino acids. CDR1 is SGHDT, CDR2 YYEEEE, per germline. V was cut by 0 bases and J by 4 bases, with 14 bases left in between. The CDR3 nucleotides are TGTGCCAGCAGCTTGGAGCGCGGCGGGGATTACAATGAGCAGTTCTTC. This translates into CASSLERGGDYNEQFF.

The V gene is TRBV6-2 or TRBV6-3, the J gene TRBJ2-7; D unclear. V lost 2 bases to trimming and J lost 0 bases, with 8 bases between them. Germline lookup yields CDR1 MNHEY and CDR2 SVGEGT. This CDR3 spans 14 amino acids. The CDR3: CASSYDAISYEQYF. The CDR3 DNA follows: TGTGCCAGCAGTTACGATGCGATCTCCTACGAGCAGTACTTC.

The CDR3 reads CASSQGEAGEQYF. The DNA for the CDR3 is TGCGCCAGCAGTCAAGGAGAAGCGGGCGAGCAGTACTTC. The chain combines TRBV23-1 with TRBJ2-7, with TRBD2 as a possible D gene (6 bases). TRBV23-1 is annotated as an ORF whose role is uncertain. V lost 2 bases and J lost 6, with 11 bases in between. The CDR3 is 13 residues long.

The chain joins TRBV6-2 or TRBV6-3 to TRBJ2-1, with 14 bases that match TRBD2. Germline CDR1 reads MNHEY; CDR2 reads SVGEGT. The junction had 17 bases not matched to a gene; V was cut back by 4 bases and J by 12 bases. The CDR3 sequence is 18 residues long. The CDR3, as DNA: TGTGCCAGCAGTTTGAGTTTGGGGACTAGCGGGGGCCCACCGAGGCAGTTCTTC. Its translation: CASSLSLGTSGGPPRQFF.